Presented here are 17 T cell receptor beta chains from one specimen sequenced in a study of shared clonotypes between healthy human individuals. This table comes from immunoSEQ multiplex PCR, and its TCRdb copy is limited to in-frame clones, with some not included. The table includes 300,000 to 350,000 clones, less than 75% detected once. The material sequenced was memory CD4+ T cells sorted from blood. The subset was: CD45RA-negative fraction. The receptors stem from a man aged 25 to 45 in good health.

The chain couples TRBV6-5 to TRBJ1-1, with no clear D. Germline CDR1 reads MNHEY; CDR2 reads SVGAGI. The CDR3 loop spans 13 amino acids. V lost 0 bases and J 8 bases, leaving 10 bases between the germline ends. The CDR3, as DNA: TGTGCCAGCAGTTACTCTATTCAGACGGAAGCTTTCTTT. As protein: CASSYSIQTEAFF.

Remarks on this clone: This CDR3 is also generated by other DNA sequences in the sample. J is TRBJ1-2 and V is TRBV5-4; D not certain. Germline V CDR1 and CDR2: SGHNT, YYREEE (reference sequence). The germline V and J ends were trimmed by 4 bases and 1 base, with 8 bases remaining between them. The CDR3 loop spans 13 amino acids. This CDR3 reads CASSPDGNYGYTF. The CDR3, as DNA: TGTGCCAGCAGCCCTGATGGTAACTATGGCTACACCTTC.

There are a few counts of this clone. V is TRBV9 and J is TRBJ2-5, with TRBD1 matching over 10 bases. Per the germline V gene, CDR1 is SGDLS and CDR2 is YYNGEE. V gave up 4 bases and J gave up 6 bases; unmatched junction bases: 6. There are 14 residues in the CDR3. The CDR3: CASSTGQGKQTQYF. For the CDR3, the DNA is TGTGCCAGCAGCACGGGACAGGGGAAACAGACCCAGTACTTC.

The chain uses TRBV19 and TRBJ2-5, with a tentative D call TRBD2 (5 bases). The CDR3 sequence is 16 residues long. Germline CDR1 reads LNHDA; CDR2 reads SQIVND (reference sequence). Trimming shortened V by 4 bases and J by 0 bases, and 15 bases separated the two germline ends. CDR3 sequence (DNA): TGTGCCAGTAGTACCACCGGGAACTTGTACCAAGAGACCCAGTACTTC. Encoded protein: CASSTTGNLYQETQYF.

V gene TRBV6-5 combines with J gene TRBJ1-2; weak D call: TRBD1 (6 bases). Trimming shortened V by 4 bases and J by 8 bases, and 20 bases separated the two germline ends. Germline CDR1 reads MNHEY; CDR2 reads SVGAGI. This CDR3 comprises 15 residues. The CDR3 reads CASSWDGRGQAGYTF. The CDR3 DNA reads as TGTGCCAGCAGTTGGGACGGGCGGGGACAAGCAGGCTACACCTTC.

The genes are TRBV6-6 and TRBJ2-3; 10 nucleotides line up with TRBD2. The V and J ends lost 2 bases and 9 bases, in that order; junction bases with no gene match: 11. The germline V gene encodes CDR1 MNHNY and CDR2 SVGAGI (reference sequence). CDR3 length: 16 residues. CDR3 loop: CASSYTAGTSDQTQYF. CDR3 nucleotides: TGTGCCAGCAGTTACACCGCCGGGACTAGCGATCAGACGCAGTATTTT.

The gene calls are TRBV5-1 and TRBJ2-2, with D unresolved. CDR1 is SGHRS and CDR2 is YFSETQ in the germline V gene. The V end was cut by 0 bases, the J end by 6 bases, with 15 bases between. This CDR3 has 16 residues. CDR3 residues: CASSLVWSGSSGELFF. The CDR3 nucleotides read TGCGCCAGCAGCTTGGTATGGTCCGGGTCCTCCGGGGAGCTGTTTTTT.

CDR3 coding DNA: TGTGCCAGCAGCGTAGGGTTTCAGCGCCAAAGCTCCTACAATGAGCAGTTCTTC. Translated: CASSVGFQRQSSYNEQFF. The rearrangement uses TRBV9 and TRBJ2-1; D is undetermined. Germline loops: CDR1 SGDLS, CDR2 YYNGEE. V was clipped by 0 bases and J by 0 bases, with 16 bases between them. The CDR3 runs 18 residues.

The CDR3 loop reads CASSFPFSAGGTDEQFF. As DNA, the CDR3 is TGCGCCAGCAGCTTCCCCTTTTCCGCGGGAGGCACAGATGAGCAGTTCTTC. V gene TRBV5-1 combines with J gene TRBJ2-1, with 8 nucleotides matching TRBD2. J was trimmed by 8 bases and V by 2 bases; bases with no gene match: 15. Germline values: CDR1 SGHRS, CDR2 YFSETQ. The CDR3 sequence is 17 residues long.

This clone was counted once. The rearrangement joins TRBV27 to TRBJ1-2; 8 bases align to TRBD1. The CDR3 spans 12 residues. Germline lookup yields CDR1 MNHEY and CDR2 SMNVEV (reference sequence). Trimming at V came to 6 bases and at J to 8 bases, leaving 5 bases not matched to a gene. CDR3 amino acids: CASSQGAGGYTF. CDR3 coding DNA: TGTGCCAGCAGCCAGGGGGCAGGCGGCTACACCTTC.

V and J are TRBV5-4 and TRBJ1-1, with 9 bases identical to TRBD1. The germline CDR1 and CDR2 sequences are SGHNT and YYREEE (reference sequence). The CDR3 runs to 15 residues. V shed 4 bases, J shed 0 bases, and the junction held 4 bases outside the gene matches. The CDR3 nucleotides are TGTGCCAGCAGCCTACGGACAGGGGTGAACACTGAAGCTTTCTTT. Protein product: CASSLRTGVNTEAFF.

The rearrangement uses TRBV18 and TRBJ2-1; either TRBD1 or TRBD2 may fit D (5 bases each). The CDR3 contains 14 residues. Trimming cost V 3 bases and J 5 bases, with 11 bases left between them. The germline gives CDR1 KGHSH, CDR2 LQKENI. In nucleotides, the CDR3 is TGTGCCAGCTCACCTCAGACGGGGCACAATGAGCAGTTCTTC. Translating gives CASSPQTGHNEQFF.

This clone is a singleton in its sample. V usage is TRBV19 and J usage is TRBJ1-1, with no clear D. Germline CDR1 LNHDA, CDR2 SQIVND (reference sequence). This CDR3 region has 16 residues. Trimming took off 2 bases at V and 6 bases at J, with 19 bases between the two ends. CDR3 DNA sequence: TGTGCCAGTAGTATATTCGGCCGCACGCAGACGGCTGAAGCTTTCTTT. Translation: CASSIFGRTQTAEAFF. The entire variable domain, with the rest obtained from reference TRBV19 and TRBJ1-1, is as follows: DGGITQSPKYLFRKEGQNVTLSCEQNLNHDAMYWYRQDPGQGLRLIYYSQIVNDFQKGDIAEGYSVSREKKESFPLTVTSAQKNPTAFYLCASSIFGRTQTAEAFFGQGTRLTVV.

The rearrangement uses TRBV5-6 and TRBJ2-5; D ambiguous. The CDR3 is made up of 14 amino acids. Trimming removed 4 bases from V and 2 bases from J, with 12 bases in between. The germline V gene has CDR1 SGHDT and CDR2 YYEEEE. CDR3: CASSQVDLQETQYF. The CDR3 nucleotides read TGTGCCAGCAGCCAGGTTGACCTACAAGAGACCCAGTACTTC.

CDR3 residues: CASSLYTGSGANVLTF. CDR3 nucleotides: TGCGCCAGCAGCTTGTACACCGGCTCTGGGGCCAACGTCCTGACTTTC. The V and J genes are TRBV5-1 and TRBJ2-6; D remains unclear. Germline loops: CDR1 SGHRS, CDR2 YFSETQ. The CDR3 length is 16 residues. The V gene lost 1 base and the J gene lost 0 bases, with 8 bases spanning the gap.

The V call is TRBV5-1, the J call TRBJ2-5, with D unresolved. The germline V and J ends were trimmed by 0 bases and 3 bases, with 9 bases remaining between them. Germline CDR1 SGHRS, CDR2 YFSETQ. CDR3 length: 14 residues. The CDR3 loop is CASSLVSREETQYF. For the CDR3, the DNA is TGCGCCAGCAGCTTGGTTTCGCGAGAAGAGACCCAGTACTTC.

The chain joins TRBV11-2 to TRBJ2-7, with 10 nucleotides matching TRBD1. Germline assignment: CDR1 SGHAT and CDR2 FQNNGV. V shed 5 bases and J 2 bases; nucleotides not matched to a gene: 9. The CDR3 totals 16 residues. CDR3 DNA: TGTGCCAGCAGCCTCCCTGCCGGGACAGGGGCCTACGAGCAGTACTTC. Amino acid sequence: CASSLPAGTGAYEQYF. The full variable domain, completed using reference TRBV11-2 and TRBJ2-7, is EAGVAQSPRYKIIEKRQSVAFWCNPISGHATLYWYQQILGQGPKLLIQFQNNGVVDDSQLPKDRFSAERLKGVDSTLKIQPAKLEDSAVYLCASSLPAGTGAYEQYFGPGTRLTVT.